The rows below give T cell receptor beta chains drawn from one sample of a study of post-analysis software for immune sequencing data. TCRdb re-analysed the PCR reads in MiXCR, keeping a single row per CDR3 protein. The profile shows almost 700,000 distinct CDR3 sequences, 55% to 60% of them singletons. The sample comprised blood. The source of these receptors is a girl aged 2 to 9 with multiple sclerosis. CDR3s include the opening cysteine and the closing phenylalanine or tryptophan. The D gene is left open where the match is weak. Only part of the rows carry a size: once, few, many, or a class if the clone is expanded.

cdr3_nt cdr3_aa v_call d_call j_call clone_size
TGTGCCAGCAGCCAAGGGAGGGGAAGGGAAAAACTGTTTTTT CASSQGRGREKLFF TRBV3-1 . TRBJ1-4 .
TGTGCCAGCAGCTTAGCCCGGGGGGGCAGAGAGACCCAGTACTTC CASSLARGGRETQYF TRBV7-2 TRBD2 TRBJ2-5 many
TGCGCCAGCAGCCAAGATCTTGGGCGGGGGGTCCTCCAAGAGACCCAGTACTTC CASSQDLGRGVLQETQYF TRBV4-3 TRBD2 TRBJ2-5 few
TGCAGCGTTGAAACTAGCGGGACTAGCACAGATACGCAGTATTTT CSVETSGTSTDTQYF TRBV29-1 TRBD2 TRBJ2-3 .
TGCAGTGCTGCCTATTTGGGAGCGATAGATACGCAGTATTTT CSAAYLGAIDTQYF TRBV20-1 . TRBJ2-3 many
TGCAGCGTTGGGTGGGGTCCGGACTATGGCTACACCTTC CSVGWGPDYGYTF TRBV29-1 . TRBJ1-2 .
TGCGCCAGCAGCGCTGCTTTGGGGGAGGATGGCTACACCTTC CASSAALGEDGYTF TRBV5-1 . TRBJ1-2 few
TGCAGCGTCCTCAGCGGTGAGGGGGCGCATAATCAGCCCCAGCATTTT CSVLSGEGAHNQPQHF TRBV29-1 TRBD1 TRBJ1-5 few
TGTGCCAGCACCGCGGGGGAGGGTGTAAGATGGGAGACCCAGTACTTC CASTAGEGVRWETQYF TRBV12-3/TRBV12-4 TRBD2 TRBJ2-5 .
TGTGCCAGCAGGGGGCTGCAGGACAATGAGCAGTTCTTC CASRGLQDNEQFF TRBV25-1 . TRBJ2-1 few
TGCGCCAGCAGCCAATACCGCGGGACCGGCCCAGATACGCAGTATTTT CASSQYRGTGPDTQYF TRBV4-3 . TRBJ2-3 .
TGTGCCAGCAGTTACTCTGGGGCCAACGTCCTGACTTTC CASSYSGANVLTF TRBV6-5 . TRBJ2-6 many
TGTGCCAGCAGCCCACTCTTGGTGAGCTCCTACAATGAGCAGTTCTTC CASSPLLVSSYNEQFF TRBV4-2 . TRBJ2-1 .
TGTGCCAGCAGCCAAGGTACAGGACCGTACTTC CASSQGTGPYF TRBV3-1 . TRBJ2-4 few
TGTGCCAGCAGCTTTATCGACAGGGGGTTCTTC CASSFIDRGFF TRBV7-9 TRBD1 TRBJ2-1 .
TGTGCCAGCACCTACTTTGGCGATAGCACAGATACGCAGTATTTT CASTYFGDSTDTQYF TRBV12-3/TRBV12-4 . TRBJ2-3 .
TGCAGCGTTGGACCAGCGGGCGTCTCCTACGAGCAGTACTTC CSVGPAGVSYEQYF TRBV29-1 . TRBJ2-7 few
TGTGCCACCAGCAGAGAAGGGTGGGCGGGAGCCGGAAATGAGCAGTTCTTC CATSREGWAGAGNEQFF TRBV15 TRBD2 TRBJ2-1 .
TGTGCCAGCAGCGACGGGGATCCCTCTTGGGAGCAGTACTTC CASSDGDPSWEQYF TRBV9 . TRBJ2-5 .
TGTGCCAGCAGCCTCCACCTTCAAGAGACCCAGTACTTC CASSLHLQETQYF TRBV7-6 . TRBJ2-5 .
TGTGCCAGCAGCCAAGCGGGGGGCACAGATACGCAGTATTTT CASSQAGGTDTQYF TRBV7-2 TRBD2 TRBJ2-3 many
TGTGCCAGCAATTCCGGCGGGGGCCTTCCTAGCACAGATACGCAGTATTTT CASNSGGGLPSTDTQYF TRBV6-4 . TRBJ2-3 few
TGCAGCGCGGGACAGGGAGGAGGCACCGGGGAGCTGTTTTTT CSAGQGGGTGELFF TRBV29-1 TRBD1 TRBJ2-2 .
TGTGCCAGCAGCAGAGAGGCAAGCAATCAGCCCCAGCATTTT CASSREASNQPQHF TRBV9 . TRBJ1-5 .
TGTGCCACCGGAGGCCCTGGGGCCAACGTCCTGACTTTC CATGGPGANVLTF TRBV15 . TRBJ2-6 .
TGCAGTGCTCCCTCCTGGGGGGGAAGGGTGGATACGCAGTATTTT CSAPSWGGRVDTQYF TRBV20-1 TRBD2 TRBJ2-3 few
TGTGCCAGCAGCCAAGAAGGCGGCATTGAAGCTTTCTTT CASSQEGGIEAFF TRBV3-1 . TRBJ1-1 .
TGTGCCACCAGTGGGGGCGAACCGGGACAGGGGACCTACCAAGAGACCCAGTACTTC CATSGGEPGQGTYQETQYF TRBV24-1 TRBD1 TRBJ2-5 .
TGCGCCAGCAAGGAAGCGGGCACCTACAATGAGCAGTTCTTC CASKEAGTYNEQFF TRBV5-1 . TRBJ2-1 .